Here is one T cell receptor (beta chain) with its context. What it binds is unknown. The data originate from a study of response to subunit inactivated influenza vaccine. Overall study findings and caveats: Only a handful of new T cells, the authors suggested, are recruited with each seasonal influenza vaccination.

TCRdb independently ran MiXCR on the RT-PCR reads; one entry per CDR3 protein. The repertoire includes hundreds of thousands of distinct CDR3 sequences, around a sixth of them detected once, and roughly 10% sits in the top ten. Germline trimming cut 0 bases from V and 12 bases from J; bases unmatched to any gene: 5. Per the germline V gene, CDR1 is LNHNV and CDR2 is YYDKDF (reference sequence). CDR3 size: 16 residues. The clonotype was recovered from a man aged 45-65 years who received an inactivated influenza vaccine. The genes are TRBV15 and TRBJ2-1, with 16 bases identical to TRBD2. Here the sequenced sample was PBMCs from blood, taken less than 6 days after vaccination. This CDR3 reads CATSRDRGLAGGMQFF. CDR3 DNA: TGTGCCACCAGCAGAGATCGGGGACTAGCGGGGGGGATGCAGTTCTTC.